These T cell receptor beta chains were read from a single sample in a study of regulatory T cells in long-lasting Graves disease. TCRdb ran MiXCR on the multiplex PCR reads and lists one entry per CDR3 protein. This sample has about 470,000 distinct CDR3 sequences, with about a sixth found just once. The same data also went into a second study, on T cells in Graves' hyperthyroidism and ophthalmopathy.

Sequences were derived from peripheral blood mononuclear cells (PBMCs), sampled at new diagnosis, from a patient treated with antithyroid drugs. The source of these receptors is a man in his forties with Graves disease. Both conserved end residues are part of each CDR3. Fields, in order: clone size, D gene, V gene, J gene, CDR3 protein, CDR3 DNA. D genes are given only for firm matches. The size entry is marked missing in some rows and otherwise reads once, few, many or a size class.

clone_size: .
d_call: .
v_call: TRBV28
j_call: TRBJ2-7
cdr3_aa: CASDSAGNRYEQYF
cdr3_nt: TGTGCCAGCGATTCCGCAGGGAACCGGTACGAGCAGTACTTC

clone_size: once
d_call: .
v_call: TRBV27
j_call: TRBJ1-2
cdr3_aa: CASSRTGSNYGYTF
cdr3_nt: TGTGCCAGCAGTAGGACCGGGTCTAACTATGGCTACACCTTC

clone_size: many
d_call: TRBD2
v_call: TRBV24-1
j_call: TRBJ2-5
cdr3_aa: CATSDSSKGAGRQETQYF
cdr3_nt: TGTGCCACCAGTGATTCTTCGAAGGGAGCGGGGCGGCAAGAGACCCAGTACTTC

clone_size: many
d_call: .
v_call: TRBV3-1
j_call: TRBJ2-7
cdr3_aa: CASSQGTGKMAYEQYF
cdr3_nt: TGTGCCAGCAGCCAAGGCACAGGGAAGATGGCCTACGAGCAGTACTTC

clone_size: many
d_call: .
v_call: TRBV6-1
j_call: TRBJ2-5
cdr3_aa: CASSQPFPMIQETQYF
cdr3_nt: TGTGCCAGCAGCCAGCCGTTCCCAATGATTCAAGAGACCCAGTACTTC

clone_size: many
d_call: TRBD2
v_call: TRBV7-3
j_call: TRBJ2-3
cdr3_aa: CASSLLQPLAGVGTDTQYF
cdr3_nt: TGTGCCAGCAGCTTACTTCAACCTCTAGCGGGGGTCGGCACAGATACGCAGTATTTT

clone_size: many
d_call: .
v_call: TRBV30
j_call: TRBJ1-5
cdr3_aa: CAWSVLGDSGNQPQHF
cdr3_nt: TGTGCCTGGAGTGTACTGGGGGACTCCGGCAATCAGCCCCAGCATTTT

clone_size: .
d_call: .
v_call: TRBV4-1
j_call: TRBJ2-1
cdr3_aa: CASSQAGTTTFLEQFF
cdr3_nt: TGTGCCAGCAGCCAAGCCGGCACCACGACCTTCCTTGAGCAGTTCTTC

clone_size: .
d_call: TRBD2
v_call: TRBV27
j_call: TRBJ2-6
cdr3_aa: CASSRDYRGANVLTF
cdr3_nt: TGTGCCAGCAGCCGGGACTATCGGGGGGCCAACGTCCTGACTTTC

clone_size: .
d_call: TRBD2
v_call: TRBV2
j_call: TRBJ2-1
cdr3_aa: CASGWASGIYNEQFF
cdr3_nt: TGTGCCAGCGGGTGGGCTAGCGGGATATACAATGAGCAGTTCTTC

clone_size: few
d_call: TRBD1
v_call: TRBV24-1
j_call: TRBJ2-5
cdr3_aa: CATSDYRQGAVETQYF
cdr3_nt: TGTGCCACCAGTGATTACCGACAGGGGGCTGTGGAGACCCAGTACTTC

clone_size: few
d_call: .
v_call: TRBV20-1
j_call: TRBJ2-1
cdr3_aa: CSAGGAFSYNEQFF
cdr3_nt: TGCAGTGCCGGAGGGGCCTTCTCCTACAATGAGCAGTTCTTC

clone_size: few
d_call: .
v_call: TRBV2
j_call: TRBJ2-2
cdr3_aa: CASRLDPGKNTGELFF
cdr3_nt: TGTGCCAGCAGACTAGATCCGGGGAAAAACACCGGGGAGCTGTTTTTT

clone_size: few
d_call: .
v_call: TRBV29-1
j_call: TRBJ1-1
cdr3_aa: CSVERAMSSTEAFF
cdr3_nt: TGCAGCGTTGAAAGAGCGATGAGTTCGACTGAAGCTTTCTTT

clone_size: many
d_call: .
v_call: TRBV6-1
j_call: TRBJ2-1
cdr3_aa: CASSPSGGIWSGFGYNEQFF
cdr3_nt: TGTGCCAGCAGCCCAAGTGGGGGGATTTGGAGCGGGTTCGGGTACAATGAGCAGTTCTTC

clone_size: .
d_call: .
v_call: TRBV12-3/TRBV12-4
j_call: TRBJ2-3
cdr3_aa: CASSIQRLGADTQYF
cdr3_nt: TGTGCCAGCAGCATACAGCGCCTCGGGGCAGATACGCAGTATTTT

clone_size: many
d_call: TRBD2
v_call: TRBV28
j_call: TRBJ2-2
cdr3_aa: CASRTAERERTGELFF
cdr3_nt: TGTGCCAGCAGAACCGCGGAGCGGGAGAGAACCGGGGAGCTGTTTTTT

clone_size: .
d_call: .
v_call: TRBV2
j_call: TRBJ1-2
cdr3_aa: CASSDPRHYGYTF
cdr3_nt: TGTGCCAGCAGTGACCCAAGACACTATGGCTACACCTTC

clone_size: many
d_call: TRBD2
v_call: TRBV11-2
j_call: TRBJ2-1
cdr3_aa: CASSLSSSGSSGSF
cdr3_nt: TGTGCCAGCAGCTTAAGTTCTAGCGGGAGCTCGGGGTCCTTC

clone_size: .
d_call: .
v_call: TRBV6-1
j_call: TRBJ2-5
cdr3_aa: CASNDPRRSQTQYF
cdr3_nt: TGTGCCAGCAATGACCCGAGGAGGAGCCAGACCCAGTACTTC

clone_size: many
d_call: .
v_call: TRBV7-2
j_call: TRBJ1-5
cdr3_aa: CASSLEMMGNQPQHF
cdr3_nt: TGTGCCAGCAGCTTAGAAATGATGGGTAACCAGCCCCAGCATTTT

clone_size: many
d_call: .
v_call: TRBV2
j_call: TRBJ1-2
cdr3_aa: CASTLMTGASYGYTF
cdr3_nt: TGTGCCAGCACCCTAATGACGGGGGCTAGCTATGGCTACACCTTC

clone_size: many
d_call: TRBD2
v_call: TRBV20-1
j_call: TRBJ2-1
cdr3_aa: CSAWLAGGYNEQFF
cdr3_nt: TGCAGTGCATGGCTAGCGGGAGGCTACAATGAGCAGTTCTTC

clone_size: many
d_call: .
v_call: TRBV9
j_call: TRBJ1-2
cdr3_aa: CASSVEGYGYTF
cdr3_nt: TGTGCCAGCAGCGTAGAGGGCTATGGCTACACCTTC

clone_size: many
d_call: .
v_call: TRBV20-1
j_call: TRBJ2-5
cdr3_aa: CSASQRRSSEETQYF
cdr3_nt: TGCAGTGCTAGTCAAAGGCGGAGTTCAGAAGAGACCCAGTACTTC

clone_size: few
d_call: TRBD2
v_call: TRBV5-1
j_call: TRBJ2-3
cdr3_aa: CASSLLIQAGGQDTQYF
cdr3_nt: TGCGCCAGCAGCCTTCTAATACAAGCGGGAGGGCAAGATACGCAGTATTTT

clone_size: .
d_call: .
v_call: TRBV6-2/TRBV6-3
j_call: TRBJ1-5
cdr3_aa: CASMERSNQPQHF
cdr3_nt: TGTGCCAGCATGGAGCGAAGCAATCAGCCCCAGCATTTT

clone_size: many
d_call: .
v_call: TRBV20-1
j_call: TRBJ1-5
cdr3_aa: CSAGQSGARADQPQHF
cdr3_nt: TGCAGTGCTGGACAAAGCGGGGCCAGGGCAGATCAGCCCCAGCATTTT

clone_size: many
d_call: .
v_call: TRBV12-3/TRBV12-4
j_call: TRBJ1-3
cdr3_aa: CASREQVSGNTIYF
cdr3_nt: TGTGCCAGCAGGGAACAAGTATCTGGAAACACCATATATTTT